The TCR beta chain described here comes from a study of OX40 agonist ivuxolimab in advanced cancers. About the study as a whole: Ivuxolimab was a fully human IgG2 agonistic monoclonal antibody targeting the costimulatory receptor OX40 (CD134). Peripheral TCRbeta sequencing aimed to test whether ivuxolimab altered TCR sequence diversity and caused clonal T-cell expansion. In the dose-escalation cohort, 65% to 85% of patients were male, and the mean age was 60 years with a range of about 20 to 80. Intravenous ivuxolimab was administered to patients every 2 weeks at six dose levels: 0.01, 0.1, 0.3, 1.5, 3 and 10 mg/kg. The paper describes the monotherapy dose-escalation part (N of about 50 patients) of the phase I trial of ivuxolimab. Of the approximately 50 patients in dose escalation, about 20 had hepatocellular carcinoma, some 15 had melanoma, 9 had renal cell carcinoma and 9 had head and neck cancer. Patients were allowed to have had prior anti-PD-1, anti-PD-L1 or anti-CTLA-4 therapy, and around two fifths of the dose-escalation patients had been treated with checkpoint inhibitors. Partial responses were achieved by three dose-escalation patients, of whom one had hepatocellular carcinoma and two had cutaneous melanoma. The paper's findings and limits, for the study overall: At doses from 0.1 to 3.0 mg/kg, clonal expansion was seen in both CD4+ and CD8+ blood T cells between baseline and week 6. On average, CD8+ T cells showed more expanded clones than CD4+ T cells after ivuxolimab. The antigen specificity of the peripheral T cells that underwent clonal expansion was not determined. In the 0.1-3.0 mg/kg groups, partial responders had among the lowest normalized peripheral clonal expansion, particularly in CD8+ T cells. Low levels of normalized T-cell clonal expansion were also seen in some patients who did not respond.

The trial excluded patients who had a history of autoimmune disease or were on systemic immunosuppression. Peripheral blood for TCR sequencing was drawn from every dose cohort at baseline, at cycle 4 day 1 and at cycle 7 day 1. Samples were obtained from an open-label, multicenter, first-in-human phase I dose-escalation trial of ivuxolimab. Adults with locally advanced or metastatic melanoma, renal cell carcinoma, hepatocellular carcinoma or head and neck squamous cell carcinoma were enrolled in the trial. Before TCR sequencing, CD4+ and CD8+ T cells were separately sorted from peripheral blood. To sequence the TCRbeta CDR3 region, genomic DNA was isolated from the sorted cells. The immunoSEQ Assay was used to sequence the TCRbeta CDR3 regions. TCRdb limited this immuneACCESS table to in-frame rearrangements with V and J called. A share of clones is missing; checked studies link under half to unresolved V genes, and the rest is unexplained. The sample table contains roughly 140,000 clones; only one count was recorded for 94% of them. Jointly, the top ten make up about 0.31% of the sample.

As regards this clone: There is no known antigen for this receptor. Base qualities are not at hand, and no much larger clone is one base apart.

Taken from cysteine to phenylalanine, the CDR3 has 15 residues. The DNA shown is the 45-base CDR3, in frame from base 1. The germline V gene provides CDR1 SGHTS and CDR2 YDEGEE. Trimming removed 2 bases from V and 3 bases from J, leaving 11 bases between the germline ends. Sequencing used CD4+ or CD8+ T cells sorted from blood, obtained in a trial of the OX40 agonist ivuxolimab. The rearrangement combines TRBV5-8 with TRBJ2-2; possibly the D gene is TRBD1, per 5 matching bases. The sequence came from an adult with an advanced solid tumor such as melanoma, head and neck, liver or kidney cancer. CDR3 loop: CASSFSPGYTGELFF. The DNA sequence is as follows: TGTGCCAGCAGCTTTTCTCCAGGGTACACCGGGGAGCTGTTTTTT.